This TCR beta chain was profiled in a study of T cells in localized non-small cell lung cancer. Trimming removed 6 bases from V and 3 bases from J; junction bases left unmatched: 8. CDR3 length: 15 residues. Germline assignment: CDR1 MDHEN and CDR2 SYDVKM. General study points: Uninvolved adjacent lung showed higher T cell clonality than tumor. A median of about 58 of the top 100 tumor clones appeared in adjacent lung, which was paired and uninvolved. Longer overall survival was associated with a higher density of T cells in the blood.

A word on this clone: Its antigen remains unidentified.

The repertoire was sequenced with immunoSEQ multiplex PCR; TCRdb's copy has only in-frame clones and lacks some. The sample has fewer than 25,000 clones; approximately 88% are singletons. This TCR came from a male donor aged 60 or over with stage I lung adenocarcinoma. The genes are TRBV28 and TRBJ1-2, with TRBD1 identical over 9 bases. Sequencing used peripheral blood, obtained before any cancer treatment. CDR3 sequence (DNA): TGTGCCAGCAGACCGGGACAGGGAGTCGACTATGGCTACACCTTC. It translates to CASRPGQGVDYGYTF.